One and the same sample provided the 28 T cell receptor beta chains below, sequenced in a study of neurological immune-mediated disorders. TCRdb ran MiXCR on the 5' RACE reads and lists one entry per CDR3 protein. The data contain tens of thousands of distinct CDR3 sequences, roughly 3.2% of them singletons. The sample consisted of PBMCs. These TCRs come from a woman between 50 and 59 years old with multiple sclerosis.

This clonotype was observed at least ten times. Here the CDR3 reads CASSVERGGFDEQYF. The DNA of the CDR3 is TGTGCCAGCAGCGTAGAGCGGGGGGGCTTCGACGAGCAGTACTTC. V gene TRBV9 combines with J gene TRBJ2-7, with TRBD2 matching 10 bases. The CDR3 loop spans 15 amino acids. V shed 0 bases, J shed 5 bases, and the junction held 5 bases outside the gene matches. CDR1 is SGDLS, CDR2 YYNGEE, per germline. Together with reference TRBV9 and TRBJ2-7, the CDR3 gives the full variable domain: DSGVTQTPKHLITATGQRVTLRCSPRSGDLSVYWYQQSLDQGLQFLIQYYNGEERAKGNILERFSAQQFPDLHSELNLSSLELGDSALYFCASSVERGGFDEQYFGPGTRLTVT.

The table lists this clonotype with many counts. The chain recombines TRBV29-1 with TRBJ2-3; D not certain. The germline CDR1 and CDR2 sequences are SQVTM and ANQGSEA. Between the trimmed V and J ends, which lost 3 bases and 5 bases, there was a span of 6 bases. This CDR3 comprises 11 residues. CDR3 in amino acids: CSVDYGDTQYF. DNA of the CDR3: TGCAGCGTTGACTACGGAGATACGCAGTATTTT.

This clonotype was recorded at least ten times. The chain links TRBV20-1 to TRBJ2-1; 12 nucleotides match TRBD2. Looked up from germline, CDR1 is DFQATT and CDR2 is SNEGSKA (reference sequence). The J segment lost 8 bases and the V segment lost 6 bases, leaving 5 bases of the junction unmatched. This CDR3 comprises 13 residues. This chain's CDR3 is CSAVGLAGHEQFF. CDR3 bases: TGCAGTGCCGTGGGACTAGCGGGCCATGAGCAGTTCTTC.

This clonotype was found many times. V is TRBV20-1 and J is TRBJ2-7, with D possibly matching TRBD1 (6 bases). The CDR3 loop spans 13 amino acids. Germline V gene data show CDR1 as DFQATT and CDR2 as SNEGSKA (reference sequence). Trimming removed 2 bases from V and 5 bases from J, with 13 bases in between. The CDR3 loop is CSARPDRRHEQYF. The CDR3 region has the DNA TGCAGTGCTAGACCCGACAGGAGGCACGAGCAGTACTTC.

In its sample, this clonotype was seen many times. V and J are TRBV4-3 and TRBJ2-6; D is perhaps TRBD1 (6 bases). Germline V lookup: CDR1 LGHNA, CDR2 YSLEER. V was trimmed by 0 bases and J by 3 bases, leaving 9 bases between them. CDR3 length: 16 amino acids. The CDR3 nucleotides read TGCGCCAGCAGCCAAGAAGAGACAGGTGGGGCCAACGTCCTGACTTTC. It translates to CASSQEETGGANVLTF.

Ten or more counts support this clonotype. This chain connects TRBV13 to TRBJ1-2; D gene ambiguous. This CDR3 contains 12 residues. V was pared by 5 bases and J by 4 bases, with 8 bases between. Per germline, CDR1 PRHDT and CDR2 FYEKMQ (reference sequence). The CDR3 sequence: CASSDEIYGYTF. The CDR3 region has the DNA TGTGCCAGCAGCGACGAGATCTATGGCTACACCTTC.

The chain links TRBV5-1 to TRBJ1-1, with D tentatively TRBD1 (5 bases). The germline V gene encodes CDR1 SGHRS and CDR2 YFSETQ. V was cut by 0 bases and J by 1 base, with 10 bases left in between. The CDR3 is made up of 15 amino acids. CDR3 bases: TGCGCCAGCAGCTTGGATGGACACCCGAACACTGAAGCTTTCTTT. This gives the protein CASSLDGHPNTEAFF. Full variable domain (rest looked up from reference TRBV5-1 and TRBJ1-1): KAGVTQTPRYLIKTRGQQVTLSCSPISGHRSVSWYQQTPGQGLQFLFEYFSETQRNKGNFPGRFSGRQFSNSRSEMNVSTLELGDSALYLCASSLDGHPNTEAFFGQGTRLTVV.

This clonotype was counted ten times or more. The rearrangement joins TRBV5-6 to TRBJ1-1; D perhaps matches TRBD1 (5 bases). The CDR3 covers 13 residues. Germline V gene data show CDR1 as SGHDT and CDR2 as YYEEEE. V was shortened by 5 bases and J by 4 bases, with 12 bases between the two germline ends. The CDR3 loop is CASRAGRTTEAFF. The DNA of the CDR3 is TGTGCCAGCAGGGCAGGGAGGACCACTGAAGCTTTCTTT.

This clonotype was detected many times. The genes are TRBV5-1 and TRBJ1-1; D perhaps matches TRBD1 (6 bases). Germline assignment: CDR1 SGHRS and CDR2 YFSETQ. Trimming shortened V by 5 bases and J by 0 bases, and 11 bases separated the two germline ends. The length of the CDR3 is 14 residues. The CDR3 DNA sequence: TGCGCCAGCAGTCCCGGGGACATGAACACTGAAGCTTTCTTT. Amino acid sequence: CASSPGDMNTEAFF.

The chain employs TRBV28 and TRBJ2-7; 7 bases agree with TRBD2. V dropped 7 bases and J dropped 7; count of bases not matched to a gene: 16. The germline gives CDR1 MDHEN, CDR2 SYDVKM. The CDR3 runs to 15 residues. CDR3 DNA sequence: TGTGCCAGCATTGGTCCCGGGACTAATGTGGGTGAGCAGTACTTC. As protein: CASIGPGTNVGEQYF.

This clonotype was seen ten or more times. The chain combines TRBV6-6 with TRBJ2-1; 9 bases match TRBD2. The CDR3 has 18 residues. CDR1 and CDR2 from the germline V gene are MNHNY and SVGAGI (reference sequence). With 0 bases clipped from V and 5 bases from J, the junction kept 11 bases outside the gene matches. The CDR3 nucleotides are TGTGCCAGCAGTTACTCGGGGCAGGGAGCGGGGGGAGACAATGAGCAGTTCTTC. This sequence encodes CASSYSGQGAGGDNEQFF.

This clonotype was seen at least ten times. The rearrangement joins TRBV29-1 to TRBJ2-7; 8 bases align to TRBD2. This CDR3 has 16 amino acids. The junction had 13 bases not matched to a gene; V was cut back by 3 bases and J by 3 bases. Looked up from germline, CDR1 is SQVTM and CDR2 is ANQGSEA. The CDR3 sequence is CSVDSRIAGMYYEQYF. The CDR3 DNA is TGCAGCGTTGACAGCCGAATAGCGGGGATGTACTACGAGCAGTACTTC.

This clonotype was counted at least ten times. The rearrangement joins TRBV5-6 to TRBJ2-7; D unresolved. The V end lost 5 bases, the J end lost 0 bases, and 3 bases lay between the germline ends. Germline CDR1 SGHDT, CDR2 YYEEEE. The CDR3 runs to 11 residues. The CDR3 region is CASSTSYEQYF. The CDR3 bases are TGTGCCAGCAGTACCTCCTACGAGCAGTACTTC.

This clonotype was seen at least ten times. The V call is TRBV7-9, the J call TRBJ2-1; D remains unclear. Trimming took 9 bases from V and 0 from J, leaving 12 bases between them. The CDR3 has 14 amino acids. Germline V gene sequence: CDR1 SEHNR, CDR2 FQNEAQ (reference sequence). The CDR3 DNA sequence: TGTGCCAGGTCCGAGAGGAGCTCCTACAATGAGCAGTTCTTC. Its protein is CARSERSSYNEQFF.

This clonotype has a count of ten or more. This chain joins TRBV12-3 or TRBV12-4 and TRBJ2-4; possibly TRBD1 or TRBD2 for D (6 bases each). Trimming pared 4 bases from V and 5 bases from J, leaving 12 bases between. The CDR3 has 14 amino acids. CDR3 nucleotides: TGTGCCAGCAGTTGGAGGGGGGCCCAAAACATTCAGTACTTC. Protein product: CASSWRGAQNIQYF.

In its sample, this clonotype was seen many times. This chain uses TRBV20-1 with TRBJ1-1; unclear D gene. The CDR3 is 15 amino acids. From germline, CDR1 is DFQATT and CDR2 SNEGSKA (reference sequence). Trimming took off 0 bases at V and 1 base at J, with 12 bases between the two ends. CDR3 sequence (DNA): TGCAGTGCTAGAGATCTCCGTACGGGGAACACTGAAGCTTTCTTT. Protein product: CSARDLRTGNTEAFF.

This clonotype showed up many times. In DNA, the CDR3 is TGCAGTGCTAGATCCCTAGCGGGGGCCTACGAGCAGTACTTC. This gives the protein CSARSLAGAYEQYF. The rearrangement uses TRBV20-1 and TRBJ2-7, with 10 positions matching TRBD2. Germline values: CDR1 DFQATT, CDR2 SNEGSKA (reference sequence). Trimming at V came to 2 bases and at J to 2 bases, leaving 3 bases not matched to a gene. CDR3 length equals 14 residues.

This clonotype was observed many times. The chain links TRBV6-2 or TRBV6-3 to TRBJ2-5; TRBD1 agrees at 8 bases. There are 14 residues in the CDR3. Germline trimming cut 6 bases from V and 4 bases from J; bases unmatched to any gene: 7. Germline lookup yields CDR1 MNHEY and CDR2 SVGEGT. CDR3 nucleotide sequence: TGTGCCAGCAGGCGACAGGGGTTTGGAGAGACCCAGTACTTC. It yields the protein CASRRQGFGETQYF.

In its sample, this clonotype was seen many times. The V and J genes are TRBV2 and TRBJ1-2, with D unresolved. Trimming removed 3 bases at V and 8 bases at J, with 13 bases between. The CDR3 runs 13 residues. The germline CDR1 and CDR2 sequences are SNHLY and FYNNEI. The CDR3 DNA sequence: TGTGCCAGCAGTGATCTGGGAAGTTGGGGCTACACCTTC. As protein: CASSDLGSWGYTF.

This clonotype has a count of ten or more. V and J are TRBV25-1 and TRBJ1-2, with D maybe TRBD1 (5 bases). Trimming took off 7 bases at V and 5 bases at J, with 17 bases between the two ends. From germline, CDR1 is MGHDK and CDR2 SYGVNS. This CDR3 spans 14 amino acids. The CDR3 sequence: CASTWGNAGYGYTF. CDR3 sequence (DNA): TGTGCCAGCACCTGGGGGAACGCCGGTTATGGCTACACCTTC.

This clonotype was found many times. The chain couples TRBV3-1 to TRBJ1-6; D is possibly TRBD1 (5 bases). V lost 1 base and J lost 6, with 16 bases in between. CDR1 LGHDT and CDR2 YNNKEL come from the germline V gene (reference sequence). CDR3 size: 17 residues. The CDR3 loop is CASSQGVGPGTNSPLHF. The CDR3, as DNA: TGTGCCAGCAGCCAAGGGGTGGGTCCAGGGACTAATTCACCCCTCCACTTT.

This clonotype was counted many times. The V call is TRBV7-2, the J call TRBJ1-5; no firm D call. V lost 4 bases to trimming and J lost 7 bases, with 11 bases between them. CDR1 is SGHTA, CDR2 FQGNSA, per germline. This CDR3 has 13 residues. The CDR3 protein is CASSSTPDQPQHF. The CDR3 coding sequence is TGTGCCAGCAGCTCTACGCCGGACCAGCCCCAGCATTTT.

This clonotype was detected many times. The CDR3 nucleotides are TGTGCCAGCAGTTCTAGCGGGGGGCGCACAGATACGCAGTATTTT. Amino acids: CASSSSGGRTDTQYF. This sequence joins TRBV12-3 or TRBV12-4 and TRBJ2-3; 11 bases align to TRBD2. Losses at the gene ends were 4 bases for V and 1 base for J; bases not matched to a gene: 1. CDR3 length: 15 residues.

This clonotype was recorded at least ten times. The junction shows a germline mismatch at one end, possibly a read error. The rearrangement joins TRBV6-6 to TRBJ1-3, with no clear D. This CDR3 has 12 amino acids. Germline V lookup: CDR1 MNHNY, CDR2 SVGAGI (reference sequence). CDR3 in amino acids: CASSSYDRAPLF. The CDR3 DNA sequence: TGTGCCAGCAGTTCGTATGACCGGGCCCCCCTCTTT.

Ten or more counts support this clonotype. This may come from a read error, since a much larger clone is one base off. The genes are TRBV29-1 and TRBJ2-7; TRBD1 aligns across 7 bases. Germline assignment: CDR1 SQVTM and CDR2 ANQGSEA. The CDR3 is made up of 14 amino acids. V trimming: 5 bases; J trimming: 1 base; junction bases outside the gene matches: 8. The CDR3 reads CSVKGQKRSYEQYF. CDR3 nucleotides: TGCAGCGTTAAGGGACAGAAAAGATCCTACGAGCAGTACTTC.

This clonotype was observed many times. The chain couples TRBV18 to TRBJ1-1, with 7 bases fitting TRBD1. CDR1 is KGHSH and CDR2 is LQKENI in the germline V gene. The CDR3 has 15 residues. V lost 4 bases and J lost 1; bases outside the gene matches: 6. This CDR3 is CASSHSGTENTEAFF. For the CDR3, the DNA is TGTGCCAGCTCACACTCCGGGACAGAGAACACTGAAGCTTTCTTT.

This clonotype was picked up many times. J is TRBJ1-2 and V is TRBV5-1, with unresolved D. CDR3 size: 12 residues. The V gene's germline CDR1 is SGHRS and CDR2 YFSETQ. Trimming pared 4 bases from V and 8 bases from J, leaving 12 bases between. The CDR3 bases are TGCGCCAGCAGCCTGGTAGACCGCGGCTACACCTTC. Translating it yields CASSLVDRGYTF.

This clonotype was seen many times. The V gene is TRBV7-9, the J gene TRBJ2-2; 10 nucleotides match TRBD2. Losses at the gene ends were 8 bases for V and 4 bases for J; bases not matched to a gene: 7. Germline V gene data show CDR1 as SEHNR and CDR2 as FQNEAQ (reference sequence). This CDR3 contains 15 residues. The CDR3 DNA reads as TGTGCCAGCGGATCTAGCGGGGGCCTCACCGGGGAGCTGTTTTTT. This translates into CASGSSGGLTGELFF.